What follows are 24 T cell receptor beta chains derived from one specimen sequenced in a study of graft-versus-host responses after intestinal transplantation. Their recognized antigens are unknown. Some clones are missing from TCRdb's copy, which holds only in-frame ones; the method was immunoSEQ multiplex PCR. Of 50,000 to 75,000 clones in the sample, 90% were seen once. Source: unstimulated CD8+ T cells sorted from spleen or lymph node cells, taken before transplant. Source of these receptors: a human donor who was the organ donor for an intestinal transplant.

This clone was seen a few times. The V and J genes are TRBV30 and TRBJ1-1, with 7 bases identical to TRBD1. After removal of 5 bases from V and 2 bases from J, the junction contained 2 bases not matched to a gene. The germline V gene has CDR1 GTSNPN and CDR2 SVGIG (reference sequence). The CDR3 length is 12 residues. In nucleotides, the CDR3 is TGTGCCTGGCGGACAGGAAACACTGAAGCTTTCTTT. Translation: CAWRTGNTEAFF.

The chain uses TRBV11-2 and TRBJ2-7; 9 bases are a match to TRBD2. From germline, CDR1 is SGHAT and CDR2 FQNNGV. The CDR3 contains 14 residues. V gave up 3 bases and J gave up 4 bases; unmatched junction bases: 4. CDR3 coding DNA: TGTGCCAGCAGCTTCGGTAGCGGGAGTTACGAGCAGTACTTC. It specifies CASSFGSGSYEQYF. Variable domain in full (rest from reference TRBV11-2 and TRBJ2-7): EAGVAQSPRYKIIEKRQSVAFWCNPISGHATLYWYQQILGQGPKLLIQFQNNGVVDDSQLPKDRFSAERLKGVDSTLKIQPAKLEDSAVYLCASSFGSGSYEQYFGPGTRLTVT.

Relative to its sample, this clone is medium-sized (0.01 to 0.1%). The chain uses TRBV5-6 and TRBJ2-1; D not resolved. CDR3 length: 13 amino acids. V shed 0 bases and J shed 8 bases, with 9 bases lying between them. Germline V gene lookup returns CDR1 SGHDT and CDR2 YYEEEE. CDR3 loop: CASSLEPPYEQFF. CDR3 nucleotides: TGTGCCAGCAGCTTGGAGCCCCCTTATGAGCAGTTCTTC.

The chain carries TRBV19 and TRBJ2-2; maybe TRBD1 (5 bases). The CDR3 is made up of 15 amino acids. In germline, CDR1 is LNHDA, CDR2 SQIVND (reference sequence). Trimming took off 7 bases at V and 3 bases at J, with 15 bases between the two ends. The CDR3 protein is CASTKPGLDTGELFF. CDR3 nucleotide sequence: TGTGCCAGTACCAAACCAGGGCTTGACACCGGGGAGCTGTTTTTT.

The V gene is TRBV6-5, the J gene TRBJ1-1; D ambiguous. The V gene lost 2 bases and the J gene lost 4 bases, with 14 bases spanning the gap. This CDR3 is built from 15 residues. From germline, CDR1 is MNHEY and CDR2 SVGAGI. CDR3 nucleotide sequence: TGTGCCAGCAGTTACGGAGCGGAGGGAATCACTGAAGCTTTCTTT. Translating it yields CASSYGAEGITEAFF.

This clone was seen just once. The chain uses TRBV11-2 and TRBJ2-7, with 9 positions matching TRBD2. In germline, CDR1 is SGHAT, CDR2 FQNNGV. V shed 4 bases, J shed 3 bases, and the junction held 7 bases outside the gene matches. This CDR3 has 15 amino acids. CDR3 region: CASSSTTSGYYEQYF. In DNA, the CDR3 is TGTGCCAGCAGCTCTACGACTAGCGGATACTACGAGCAGTACTTC.

The chain combines TRBV19 with TRBJ2-7; 15 bases agree with TRBD2. Germline V gives CDR1 LNHDA, CDR2 SQIVND (reference sequence). V shed 8 bases and J 3 bases; nucleotides not matched to a gene: 5. The CDR3 has 15 amino acids. CDR3: CASGGTSGRFYEQYF. CDR3 in DNA: TGTGCCAGTGGAGGGACTAGCGGGAGGTTCTACGAGCAGTACTTC.

The gene calls are TRBV6-5 and TRBJ2-7; perhaps TRBD2 as D (5 bases). CDR1 and CDR2 from the germline V gene are MNHEY and SVGAGI. Trimming pared 0 bases from V and 4 bases from J, leaving 13 bases between. This CDR3 spans 15 amino acids. CDR3 sequence: CASSYSRVGFYEQYF. For the CDR3, the DNA is TGTGCCAGCAGTTACTCGAGGGTCGGGTTTTACGAGCAGTACTTC.

CDR3 nucleotide sequence: TGTGCCAGCAGTCCGAGAACCGGGACTAGCGCCCTCGAGCAGTACTTC. This encodes CASSPRTGTSALEQYF. This chain uses TRBV28 with TRBJ2-7, with 10 nucleotides matching TRBD2. J was trimmed by 6 bases and V by 5 bases; bases with no gene match: 13. Germline assignment: CDR1 MDHEN and CDR2 SYDVKM. This CDR3 spans 16 amino acids.

V is TRBV13 and J is TRBJ2-7; tentative D call: TRBD2 (6 bases). The V end lost 0 bases, the J end lost 2 bases, and 8 bases lay between the germline ends. Germline V gene sequence: CDR1 PRHDT, CDR2 FYEKMQ (reference sequence). The CDR3 spans 14 residues. CDR3 nucleotides: TGTGCCAGCAGCTTAGGTGGGAGGCCCTACGAGCAGTACTTC. Protein: CASSLGGRPYEQYF.

The rearrangement uses TRBV19 and TRBJ2-1; 9 bases line up with TRBD2. The CDR3 covers 15 residues. Germline lookup yields CDR1 LNHDA and CDR2 SQIVND (reference sequence). Unmatched junction bases numbered 4, after V lost 3 bases and J lost 4 bases. As DNA, the CDR3 is TGTGCCAGTAGTATGGGCGGGAGGGGTTACAATGAGCAGTTCTTC. It specifies CASSMGGRGYNEQFF.

The chain is built from TRBV4-3 and TRBJ1-1; weak D call: TRBD1 (5 bases). Germline V CDR1 and CDR2: LGHNA, YSLEER. Trimming removed 4 bases from V and 0 bases from J, with 12 bases in between. This CDR3 spans 15 amino acids. The CDR3 nucleotides are TGCGCCAGCAGCCCCACAAGGGGATTGAACACTGAAGCTTTCTTT. Amino acid sequence: CASSPTRGLNTEAFF.

The chain recombines TRBV7-2 with TRBJ1-2; no reliable D call. The length of the CDR3 is 13 residues. CDR1 SGHTA and CDR2 FQGNSA come from the germline V gene. Trimming took 10 bases from V and 3 from J, leaving 15 bases between them. CDR3 sequence (DNA): TGTGCCACCCCGAGCTCCACTGACTATGGCTACACCTTC. Amino acid sequence: CATPSSTDYGYTF.

This clone has a single count. This chain links TRBV6-5 with TRBJ1-1; D uncertain. Germline V gene lookup returns CDR1 MNHEY and CDR2 SVGAGI. Trimming took off 2 bases at V and 3 bases at J, with 13 bases between the two ends. The CDR3 has 15 residues. The CDR3 is CASSYPGVPDTEAFF. Here the CDR3 DNA reads TGTGCCAGCAGTTACCCTGGAGTCCCGGACACTGAAGCTTTCTTT.

This chain joins TRBV9 and TRBJ2-7, with a possible D match to TRBD2 (6 bases). This CDR3 spans 14 amino acids. CDR1 SGDLS and CDR2 YYNGEE come from the germline V gene. V gave up 4 bases and J gave up 1 base, with 12 bases separating them. The CDR3 loop is CASSPRGESYEQYF. The CDR3 DNA reads as TGTGCCAGCAGCCCCCGCGGGGAATCCTACGAGCAGTACTTC.

V and J are TRBV30 and TRBJ2-1; 7 nucleotides agree with TRBD2. CDR3 length equals 14 residues. Germline values: CDR1 GTSNPN, CDR2 SVGIG (reference sequence). V was pared by 0 bases and J by 4 bases, with 3 bases of the junction left unmatched. Here the CDR3 DNA reads TGTGCCTGGAGTGTCCAGCGGGGTTACAATGAGCAGTTCTTC. This encodes CAWSVQRGYNEQFF. Complete variable domain (other parts from reference TRBV30 and TRBJ2-1): SQTIHQWPATLVQPVGSPLSLECTVEGTSNPNLYWYRQAAGRGLQLLFYSVGIGQISSEVPQNLSASRPQDRQFILSSKKLLLSDSGFYLCAWSVQRGYNEQFFGPGTRLTVL.

This clone was picked up a small number of times. This sequence joins TRBV4-3 and TRBJ2-7; no definite D call. CDR1 LGHNA and CDR2 YSLEER come from the germline V gene. CDR3 length: 15 amino acids. The V end lost 0 bases, the J end lost 5 bases, and 14 bases lay between the germline ends. Written as DNA, the CDR3 is TGCGCCAGCAGCCAAGACCTACAGTTAAAGGACGAGCAGTACTTC. Residues: CASSQDLQLKDEQYF.

The rearrangement uses TRBV6-1 and TRBJ2-1; D is perhaps TRBD1 (5 bases). There are 15 residues in the CDR3. CDR1 and CDR2 (germline): MNHNS, SASEGT. Trimming stripped 4 bases from V and 2 bases from J, with 12 bases between. The chain's CDR3 is CASSVIRQTYNEQFF. The CDR3 nucleotides are TGTGCCAGCAGTGTAATCAGACAGACCTACAATGAGCAGTTCTTC.

This sequence joins TRBV6-1 and TRBJ2-7, with 7 bases aligning to TRBD1. The trim removed 2 bases at V and 4 bases at J, leaving 8 bases unmatched. From germline, CDR1 is MNHNS and CDR2 SASEGT. This CDR3 contains 15 residues. Here the CDR3 DNA reads TGTGCCAGCAGTGAACACAGGGGAGCGTTGTACGAGCAGTACTTC. Amino acids: CASSEHRGALYEQYF.

This rearrangement joins TRBV7-2 to TRBJ1-5, with 8 nucleotides matching TRBD1. The CDR3 contains 17 residues. Germline CDR1 SGHTA, CDR2 FQGNSA. The trim removed 5 bases at V and 9 bases at J, leaving 18 bases unmatched. The CDR3 DNA reads as TGTGCCAGCAGCCCACACCGGGACAGGCTGAGTATAGGGCCCCAGCATTTT. Its translation is CASSPHRDRLSIGPQHF.

The rearrangement uses TRBV2 and TRBJ1-2; 7 nucleotides align to TRBD1. The germline CDR1 and CDR2 sequences are SNHLY and FYNNEI. The CDR3 has 16 residues. The junction had 13 bases not matched to a gene; V was cut back by 8 bases and J by 1 base. The CDR3 region has the DNA TGTGCCAGCTACGGGATCCTCACAGGGGATAACTATGGCTACACCTTC. It is translated as CASYGILTGDNYGYTF.

CDR3 DNA: TGTGCCAGCAGTTTATGGGCAGGGGGGCTCTATGGCTACACCTTC. It codes for CASSLWAGGLYGYTF. The rearrangement joins TRBV27 to TRBJ1-2; the match to TRBD1 covers 7 bases. J gave up 4 bases and V 1 base, and 6 bases lay outside the gene matches. CDR1 and CDR2 (germline): MNHEY, SMNVEV (reference sequence). CDR3 length: 15 residues.

This clone was detected only a few times. V is TRBV6-5 and J is TRBJ1-5, with D hard to call. Trimming took off 2 bases at V and 3 bases at J, with 11 bases between the two ends. In germline, CDR1 is MNHEY, CDR2 SVGAGI. The CDR3 has 15 residues. CDR3 sequence reads: CASSYDGGVNQPQHF. The CDR3 DNA reads TGTGCCAGCAGTTACGATGGCGGGGTCAATCAGCCCCAGCATTTT.

The CDR3 loop reads CASSHGGNEQFF. CDR3 coding DNA: TGCGCCAGCAGCCACGGGGGGAATGAGCAGTTCTTC. This chain joins TRBV4-1 and TRBJ2-1; 7 nucleotides agree with TRBD2. The CDR3 is 12 amino acids. Germline V gene data show CDR1 as MGHRA and CDR2 as YSYEKL. V lost 3 bases to trimming and J lost 7 bases; unmatched junction nucleotides: 0.